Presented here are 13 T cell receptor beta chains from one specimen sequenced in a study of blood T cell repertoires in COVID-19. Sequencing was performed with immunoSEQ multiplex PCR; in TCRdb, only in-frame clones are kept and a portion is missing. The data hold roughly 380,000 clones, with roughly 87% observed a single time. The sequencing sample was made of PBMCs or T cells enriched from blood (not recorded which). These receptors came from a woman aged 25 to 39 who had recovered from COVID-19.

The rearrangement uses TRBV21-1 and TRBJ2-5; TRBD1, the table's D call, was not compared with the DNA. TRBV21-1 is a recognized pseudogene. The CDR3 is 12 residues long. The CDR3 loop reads CAREGQQETQYF. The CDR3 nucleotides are TGTGCCAGAGAGGGACAGCAAGAGACCCAGTACTTC.

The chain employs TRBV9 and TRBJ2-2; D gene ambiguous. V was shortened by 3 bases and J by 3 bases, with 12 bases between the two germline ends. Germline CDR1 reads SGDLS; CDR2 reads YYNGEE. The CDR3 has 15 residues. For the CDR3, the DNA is TGTGCCAGCAGCGGTGACTCCCCTTACACCGGGGAGCTGTTTTTT. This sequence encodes CASSGDSPYTGELFF.

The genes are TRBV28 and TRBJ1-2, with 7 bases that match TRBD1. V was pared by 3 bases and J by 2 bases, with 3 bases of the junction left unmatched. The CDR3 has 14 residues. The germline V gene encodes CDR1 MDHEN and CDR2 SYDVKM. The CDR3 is CASSLQGVNYGYTF. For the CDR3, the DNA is TGTGCCAGCAGTTTGCAGGGGGTAAACTATGGCTACACCTTC.

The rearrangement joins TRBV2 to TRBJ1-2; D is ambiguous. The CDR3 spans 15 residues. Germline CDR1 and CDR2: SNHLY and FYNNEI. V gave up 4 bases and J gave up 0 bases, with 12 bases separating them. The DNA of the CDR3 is TGTGCCAGCAGTGTTAGGCTCACAGCTAACTATGGCTACACCTTC. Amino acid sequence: CASSVRLTANYGYTF.

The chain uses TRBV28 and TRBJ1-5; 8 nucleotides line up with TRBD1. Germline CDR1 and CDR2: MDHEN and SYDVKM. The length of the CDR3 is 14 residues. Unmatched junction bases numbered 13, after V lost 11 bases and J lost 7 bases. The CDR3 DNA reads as TGTGCCTGCCAGACTGACAGGGGATGGCAGCCCCAGCATTTT. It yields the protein CACQTDRGWQPQHF.

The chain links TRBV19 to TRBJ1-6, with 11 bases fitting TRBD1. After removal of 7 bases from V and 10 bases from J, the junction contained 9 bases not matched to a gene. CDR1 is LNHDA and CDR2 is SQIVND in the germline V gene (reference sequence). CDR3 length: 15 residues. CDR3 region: CASTLTGTGGSPLHF. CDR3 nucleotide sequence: TGTGCCAGTACCCTCACCGGGACAGGGGGATCACCCCTCCACTTT.

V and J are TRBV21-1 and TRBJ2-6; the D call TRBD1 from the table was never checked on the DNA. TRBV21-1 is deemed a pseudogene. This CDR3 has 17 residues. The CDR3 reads CASSKADAGVWANVLTF. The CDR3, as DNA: TGTGCCAGCAGCAAAGCGGACGCAGGGGTCTGGGCCAACGTCCTGACTTTC.

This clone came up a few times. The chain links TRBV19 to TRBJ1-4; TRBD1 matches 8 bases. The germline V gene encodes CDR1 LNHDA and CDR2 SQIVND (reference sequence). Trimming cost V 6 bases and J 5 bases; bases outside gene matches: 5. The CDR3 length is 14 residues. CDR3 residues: CASRGTGPNEKLFF. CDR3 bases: TGTGCCAGTAGGGGGACAGGACCAAATGAAAAACTGTTTTTT.

The CDR3 DNA is TGTGCCTGGAGTAGGGGGACAACCTACGAGCAGTACTTC. Protein product: CAWSRGTTYEQYF. The chain joins TRBV30 to TRBJ2-7; D may be TRBD1 (6 bases). V lost 2 bases and J lost 2, with 10 bases in between. The CDR3 has 13 residues. Looked up from germline, CDR1 is GTSNPN and CDR2 is SVGIG (reference sequence).

The CDR3, as DNA: TGCAGCGTTGAAGTGGATACAGCCCCCCAAATCCTAGAGACCCAGTACTTC. Protein product: CSVEVDTAPQILETQYF. V is TRBV29-1 and J is TRBJ2-5; D is undetermined. The CDR3 runs to 17 residues. The germline V gene has CDR1 SQVTM and CDR2 ANQGSEA. V dropped 1 base and J dropped 4 bases, with 22 bases sitting between them.

The CDR3: CASSFSGGRFEQYF. CDR3 DNA: TGTGCCAGCAGTTTCAGCGGGGGACGGTTCGAACAGTACTTC. This rearrangement joins TRBV11-2 to TRBJ2-7, with 8 nucleotides matching TRBD2. The junction had 14 bases not matched to a gene; V was cut back by 6 bases and J by 10 bases. This CDR3 is built from 14 residues. Germline V CDR1 and CDR2: SGHAT, FQNNGV. The complete variable domain, with remaining parts taken from reference TRBV11-2 and TRBJ2-7, reads EAGVAQSPRYKIIEKRQSVAFWCNPISGHATLYWYQQILGQGPKLLIQFQNNGVVDDSQLPKDRFSAERLKGVDSTLKIQPAKLEDSAVYLCASSFSGGRFEQYFGPGTRLTVT.

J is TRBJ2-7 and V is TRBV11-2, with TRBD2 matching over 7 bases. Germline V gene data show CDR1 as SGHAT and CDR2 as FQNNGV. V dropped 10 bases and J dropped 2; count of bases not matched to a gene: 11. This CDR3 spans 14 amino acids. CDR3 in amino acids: CATSWGGSTYEQYF. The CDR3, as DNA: TGTGCCACCTCATGGGGGGGGTCTACCTACGAGCAGTACTTC.

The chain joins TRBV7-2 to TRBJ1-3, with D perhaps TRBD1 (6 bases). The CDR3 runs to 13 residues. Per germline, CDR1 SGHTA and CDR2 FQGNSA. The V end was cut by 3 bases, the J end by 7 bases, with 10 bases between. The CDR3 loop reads CASSLGTFNTIYF. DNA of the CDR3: TGTGCCAGCAGCTTGGGGACATTTAACACCATATATTTT.